Below, 13 T cell receptor beta chains from the same sample are listed, as sequenced in a study of T cell repertoires and HLA-DP antigens. These receptors' antigens are unknown. Sequencing used immunoSEQ multiplex PCR; TCRdb keeps in-frame clones, though not all of them. The sample lists about 89,000 clones; around nine tenths were seen once. Material: CD4+ T cells from PBMCs. These receptors all come from a man aged 50-59 years in good health and CMV-seronegative.

J is TRBJ2-3 and V is TRBV4-3, with 8 bases that match TRBD2. Germline CDR1 LGHNA, CDR2 YSLEER. The J segment lost 3 bases and the V segment lost 1 base, leaving 9 bases of the junction unmatched. CDR3 length: 17 residues. CDR3 amino acids: CASSQGPGGAGTDTQYF. The CDR3 DNA reads as TGCGCCAGCAGCCAAGGTCCCGGGGGGGCGGGTACAGATACGCAGTATTTT.

The V call is TRBV7-2, the J call TRBJ2-5; D remains unclear. Germline lookup yields CDR1 SGHTA and CDR2 FQGNSA. The CDR3 spans 15 residues. V lost 5 bases and J 5 bases, leaving 18 bases between the germline ends. The CDR3 reads CASSQGIKQPETQYF. The CDR3 DNA reads as TGTGCCAGCAGCCAAGGGATCAAGCAGCCGGAGACCCAGTACTTC.

This clone was observed at least ten times. The J gene is TRBJ2-7, the V gene TRBV7-2, with a weak D call TRBD1 (5 bases). The germline gives CDR1 SGHTA, CDR2 FQGNSA. The CDR3 runs 17 residues. With 0 bases removed from V and 2 bases from J, the gap between germline ends came to 17 bases. This chain's CDR3 is CASSLAHLRQTAYEQYF. The CDR3 region has the DNA TGTGCCAGCAGCTTAGCCCACTTACGTCAGACAGCCTACGAGCAGTACTTC.

V usage is TRBV10-2 and J usage is TRBJ2-4, with 13 bases identical to TRBD2. The CDR3 is made up of 19 amino acids. Trimming took 6 bases from V and 1 from J; bases not matched to a gene: 12. The V gene's germline CDR1 is WSHSY and CDR2 SAAADI. CDR3 coding DNA: TGCGCCAGCAGAGCCGGGACTAGCGGGAACCTGGGTGCCAAAAACATTCAGTACTTC. This gives the protein CASRAGTSGNLGAKNIQYF.

The chain combines TRBV7-8 with TRBJ2-2, with 10 bases fitting TRBD1. The CDR3 is 16 amino acids. CDR1 is SGHVS, CDR2 FQNEAQ, per germline. V was clipped by 3 bases and J by 2 bases; unmatched bases: 3. The CDR3 protein is CASSLGTGVNTGELFF. CDR3 sequence (DNA): TGTGCCAGCAGCTTGGGGACAGGGGTAAACACCGGGGAGCTGTTTTTT. Based on the CDR3 plus reference TRBV7-8 and TRBJ2-2, the full variable domain is GAGVSQSPRYKVAKRGQDVALRCDPISGHVSLFWYQQALGQGPEFLTYFQNEAQLDKSGLPSDRFFAERPEGSVSTLKIQRTQQEDSAVYLCASSLGTGVNTGELFFGEGSRLTVL.

The CDR3 nucleotides read TGTGCCAGTAGTCGGGGGAATCAGCCCCAGCATTTT. Translating it yields CASSRGNQPQHF. J is TRBJ1-5 and V is TRBV19, with D tentatively TRBD1 (5 bases). Germline-derived CDR1 and CDR2 are LNHDA and SQIVND (reference sequence). V shed 5 bases and J shed 4 bases, with 6 bases lying between them. The CDR3 covers 12 residues.

The gene calls are TRBV30 and TRBJ1-5; D is ambiguous. Germline CDR1 and CDR2: GTSNPN and SVGIG (reference sequence). This CDR3 is built from 15 residues. V was trimmed by 2 bases and J by 3 bases, leaving 14 bases between them. The CDR3: CAWSLPGQYNQPQHF. Here the CDR3 DNA reads TGTGCCTGGAGTTTGCCCGGGCAATACAATCAGCCCCAGCATTTT.

The J gene is TRBJ2-1, the V gene TRBV9, with D hard to call. The CDR3 spans 17 residues. The V gene's germline CDR1 is SGDLS and CDR2 YYNGEE. V lost 4 bases, J lost 0 bases, and 17 bases lay in between. CDR3 nucleotide sequence: TGTGCCAGCAGCCCTCTAGGTGGCAGGAGCTCCTACAATGAGCAGTTCTTC. As protein: CASSPLGGRSSYNEQFF.

The rearrangement uses TRBV7-2 and TRBJ2-1; tentatively, D is TRBD1 or TRBD2 (6 bases each). The CDR3 runs to 17 residues. Trimming took off 5 bases at V and 6 bases at J, with 23 bases between the two ends. Germline lookup yields CDR1 SGHTA and CDR2 FQGNSA. CDR3 sequence (DNA): TGTGCCAGCAGCCAAAGGGGGGTAGCGCGCCTTGTCAATGAGCAGTTCTTC. Its protein product is CASSQRGVARLVNEQFF.

The chain uses TRBV28 and TRBJ2-1; D is possibly TRBD1 or TRBD2 (6 bases each). The CDR3 sequence is 16 residues long. Germline CDR1 reads MDHEN; CDR2 reads SYDVKM. Between the trimmed V and J ends, which lost 5 bases and 5 bases, there was a span of 19 bases. The CDR3 sequence: CASSAGDSRPHNEQFF. CDR3 nucleotides: TGTGCCAGCAGTGCAGGGGACTCACGCCCCCACAATGAGCAGTTCTTC.

This clone has just one count. The V call is TRBV7-2, the J call TRBJ2-2; D not certain. Germline V lookup: CDR1 SGHTA, CDR2 FQGNSA. The CDR3 length is 15 residues. Trimming took 2 bases from V and 5 from J, leaving 12 bases between them. CDR3 sequence (DNA): TGTGCCAGCAGCTTATCGGGCTATACGACCGGGGAGCTGTTTTTT. Its translation is CASSLSGYTTGELFF.

J is TRBJ2-6 and V is TRBV4-2, with 9 bases identical to TRBD1. The germline V gene has CDR1 LGHNA and CDR2 YNFKEQ. This CDR3 comprises 18 residues. The V segment lost 4 bases and the J segment 1 base; nucleotides outside the gene matches: 8. The DNA of the CDR3 is TGTGCCAGCAGCCCGGAGGGACAGGGAAGGTCTGGGGCCAACGTCCTGACTTTC. Its protein is CASSPEGQGRSGANVLTF.

This chain joins TRBV19 and TRBJ2-7; TRBD1 aligns across 9 bases. J lost 6 bases, V lost 4 bases, and 4 bases had no gene match. The CDR3 has 13 amino acids. The germline V gene has CDR1 LNHDA and CDR2 SQIVND (reference sequence). The CDR3 DNA reads as TGTGCCAGTAGTAAACAGGGGGCGGGCGAGCAGTACTTC. Translated: CASSKQGAGEQYF.